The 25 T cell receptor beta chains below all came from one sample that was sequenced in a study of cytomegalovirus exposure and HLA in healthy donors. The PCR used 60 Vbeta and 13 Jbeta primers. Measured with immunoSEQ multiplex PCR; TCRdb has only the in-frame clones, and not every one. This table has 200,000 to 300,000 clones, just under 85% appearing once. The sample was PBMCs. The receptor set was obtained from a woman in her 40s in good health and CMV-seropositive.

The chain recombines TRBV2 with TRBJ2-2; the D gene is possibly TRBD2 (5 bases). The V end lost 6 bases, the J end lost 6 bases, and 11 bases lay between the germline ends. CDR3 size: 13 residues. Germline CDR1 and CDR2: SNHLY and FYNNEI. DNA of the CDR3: TGTGCCAGCAGGGCTAGCATCGCCGGGGAGCTGTTTTTT. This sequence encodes CASRASIAGELFF.

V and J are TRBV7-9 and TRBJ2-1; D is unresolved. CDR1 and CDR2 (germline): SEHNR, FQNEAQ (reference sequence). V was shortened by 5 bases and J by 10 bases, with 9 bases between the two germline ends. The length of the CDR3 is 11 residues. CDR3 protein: CASSPRGEQFF. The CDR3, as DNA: TGTGCCAGCAGCCCTCGAGGAGAGCAGTTCTTC.

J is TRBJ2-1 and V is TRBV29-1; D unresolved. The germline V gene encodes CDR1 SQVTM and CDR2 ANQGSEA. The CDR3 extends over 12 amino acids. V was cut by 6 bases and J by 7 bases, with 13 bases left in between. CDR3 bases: TGCAGCGTCGCCCTTAGTCTGAATGAGCAGTTCTTC. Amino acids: CSVALSLNEQFF.

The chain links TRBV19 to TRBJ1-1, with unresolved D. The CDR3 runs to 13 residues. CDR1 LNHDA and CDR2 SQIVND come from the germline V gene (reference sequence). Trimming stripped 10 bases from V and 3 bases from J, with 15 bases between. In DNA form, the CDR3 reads TGTGCCACGAGGGCGGGTCCTGACACTGAAGCTTTCTTT. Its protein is CATRAGPDTEAFF.

The CDR3 nucleotides are TGTGCCAGCAGTGAGGAAGGGGTCGGAATTCAAGAGACCCAGTACTTC. This translates into CASSEEGVGIQETQYF. The chain uses TRBV28 and TRBJ2-5, with a weak D call TRBD1 (5 bases). The CDR3 is 16 amino acids. The V end lost 5 bases, the J end lost 2 bases, and 18 bases lay between the germline ends. Germline assignment: CDR1 MDHEN and CDR2 SYDVKM.

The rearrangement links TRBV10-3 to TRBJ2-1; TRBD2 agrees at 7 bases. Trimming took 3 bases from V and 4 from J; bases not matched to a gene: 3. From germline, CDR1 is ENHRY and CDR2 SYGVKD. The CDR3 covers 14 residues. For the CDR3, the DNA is TGTGCCATCAGTGACCTAGCGGAGTACAATGAGCAGTTCTTC. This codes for CAISDLAEYNEQFF.

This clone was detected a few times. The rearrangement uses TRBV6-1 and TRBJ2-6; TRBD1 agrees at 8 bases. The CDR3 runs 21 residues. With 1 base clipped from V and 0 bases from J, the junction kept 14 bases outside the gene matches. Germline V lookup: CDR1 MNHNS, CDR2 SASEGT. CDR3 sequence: CASSEDSLAGGLLSGANVLTF. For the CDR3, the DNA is TGTGCCAGCAGTGAAGACAGTCTTGCAGGGGGCCTCCTCTCTGGGGCCAACGTCCTGACTTTC.

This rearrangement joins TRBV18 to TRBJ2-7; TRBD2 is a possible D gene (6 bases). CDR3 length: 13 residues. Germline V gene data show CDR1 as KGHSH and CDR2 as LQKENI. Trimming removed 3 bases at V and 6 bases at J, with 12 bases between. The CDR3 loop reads CASSPAGGSEQYF. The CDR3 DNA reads TGTGCCAGCTCACCGGCCGGGGGTAGCGAGCAGTACTTC.

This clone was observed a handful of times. CDR3 sequence (DNA): TGTGCCAGCAGTTTAGAACCCGGGAGGAACACTGAAGCTTTCTTT. Its protein is CASSLEPGRNTEAFF. The gene calls are TRBV27 and TRBJ1-1; no definite D call. Trimming took 2 bases from V and 1 from J, leaving 11 bases between them. The CDR3 covers 15 residues. Per the germline V gene, CDR1 is MNHEY and CDR2 is SMNVEV (reference sequence).

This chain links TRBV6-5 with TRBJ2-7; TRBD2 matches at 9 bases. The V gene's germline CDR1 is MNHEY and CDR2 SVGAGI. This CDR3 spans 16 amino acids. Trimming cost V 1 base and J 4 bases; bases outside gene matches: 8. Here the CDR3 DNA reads TGTGCCAGCAGTTACTTGATAGCGGGAGAAGGGTACGAGCAGTACTTC. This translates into CASSYLIAGEGYEQYF.

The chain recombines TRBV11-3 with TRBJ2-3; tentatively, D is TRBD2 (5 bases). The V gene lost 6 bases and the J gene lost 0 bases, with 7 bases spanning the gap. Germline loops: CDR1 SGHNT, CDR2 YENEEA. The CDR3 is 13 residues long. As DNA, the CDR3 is TGTGCCAGCAGGCCGGGGAGCACAGATACGCAGTATTTT. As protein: CASRPGSTDTQYF.

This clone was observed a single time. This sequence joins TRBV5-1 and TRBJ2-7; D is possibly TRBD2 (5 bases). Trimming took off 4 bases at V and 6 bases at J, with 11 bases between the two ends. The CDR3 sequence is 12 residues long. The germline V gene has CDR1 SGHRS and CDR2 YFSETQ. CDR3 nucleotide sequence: TGCGCCAGCAGCCCGGGGTGGGGCGAGCAGTACTTC. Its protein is CASSPGWGEQYF.

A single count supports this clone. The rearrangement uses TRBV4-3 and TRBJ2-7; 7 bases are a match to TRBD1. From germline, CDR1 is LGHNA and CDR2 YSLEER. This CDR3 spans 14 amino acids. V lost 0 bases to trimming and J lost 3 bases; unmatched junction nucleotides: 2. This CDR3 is CASSQDSGGYEQYF. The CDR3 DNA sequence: TGCGCCAGCAGCCAAGATTCAGGGGGCTACGAGCAGTACTTC.

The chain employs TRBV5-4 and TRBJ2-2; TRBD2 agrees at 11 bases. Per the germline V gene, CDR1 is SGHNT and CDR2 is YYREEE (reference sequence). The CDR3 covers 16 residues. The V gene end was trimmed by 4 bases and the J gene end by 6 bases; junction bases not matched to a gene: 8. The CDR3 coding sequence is TGTGCCAGCAGCCCGGGGCTAGCGGGAGGTTCCGGGGAGCTGTTTTTT. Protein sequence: CASSPGLAGGSGELFF.

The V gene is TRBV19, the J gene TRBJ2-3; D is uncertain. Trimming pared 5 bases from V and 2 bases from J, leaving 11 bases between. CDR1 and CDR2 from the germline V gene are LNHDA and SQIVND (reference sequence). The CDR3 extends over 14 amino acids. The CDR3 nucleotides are TGTGCCAGTAGTGGAGCGCGAACCACAGATACGCAGTATTTT. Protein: CASSGARTTDTQYF.

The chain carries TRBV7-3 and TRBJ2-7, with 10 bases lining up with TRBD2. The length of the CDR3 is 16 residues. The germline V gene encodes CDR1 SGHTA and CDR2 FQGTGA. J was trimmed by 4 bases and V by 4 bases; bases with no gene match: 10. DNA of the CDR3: TGTGCCAGCAGCTACCCTACTGAGCGGGAGGGGTACGAGCAGTACTTC. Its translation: CASSYPTEREGYEQYF.

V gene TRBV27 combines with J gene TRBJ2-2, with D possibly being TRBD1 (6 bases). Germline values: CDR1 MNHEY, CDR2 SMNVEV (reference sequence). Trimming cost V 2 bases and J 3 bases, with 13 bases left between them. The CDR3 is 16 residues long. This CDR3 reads CASSLRQVIDTGELFF. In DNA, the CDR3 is TGTGCCAGCAGTTTACGACAGGTTATAGACACCGGGGAGCTGTTTTTT.

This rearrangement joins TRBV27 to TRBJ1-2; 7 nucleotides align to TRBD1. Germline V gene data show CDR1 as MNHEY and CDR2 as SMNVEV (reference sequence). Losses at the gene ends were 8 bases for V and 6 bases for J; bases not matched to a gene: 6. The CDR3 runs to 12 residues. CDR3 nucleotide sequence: TGTGCCAGCGGTCCACAGGGGCATGGCTACACCTTC. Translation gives CASGPQGHGYTF.

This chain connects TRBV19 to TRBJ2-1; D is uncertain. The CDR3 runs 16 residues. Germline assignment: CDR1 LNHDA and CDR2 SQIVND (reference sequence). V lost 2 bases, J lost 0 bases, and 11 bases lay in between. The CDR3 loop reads CASSISTHSSYNEQFF. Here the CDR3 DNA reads TGTGCCAGTAGTATAAGCACTCATAGCTCCTACAATGAGCAGTTCTTC.

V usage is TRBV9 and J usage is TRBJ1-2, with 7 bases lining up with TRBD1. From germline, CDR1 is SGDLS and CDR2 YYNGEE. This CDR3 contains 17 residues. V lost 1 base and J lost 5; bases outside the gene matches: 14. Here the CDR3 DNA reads TGTGCCAGCAGCGTATCTCCAGGGGGAGAGTTGATATATGGCTACACCTTC. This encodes CASSVSPGGELIYGYTF.

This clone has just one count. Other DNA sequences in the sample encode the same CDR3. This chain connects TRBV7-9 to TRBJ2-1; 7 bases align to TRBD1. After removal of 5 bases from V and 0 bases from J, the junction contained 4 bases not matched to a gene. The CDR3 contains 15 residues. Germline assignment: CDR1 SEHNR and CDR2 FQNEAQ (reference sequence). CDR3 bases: TGTGCCAGCAGCCTCCGACAGGGCTCCTACAATGAGCAGTTCTTC. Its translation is CASSLRQGSYNEQFF.

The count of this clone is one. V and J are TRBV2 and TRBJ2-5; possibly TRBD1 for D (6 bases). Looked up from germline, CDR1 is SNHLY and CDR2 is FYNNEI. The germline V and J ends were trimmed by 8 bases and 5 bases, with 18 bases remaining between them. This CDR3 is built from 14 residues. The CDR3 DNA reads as TGTGCCAGCCGGAGTACAGGGATCGTTGAGACCCAGTACTTC. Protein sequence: CASRSTGIVETQYF.

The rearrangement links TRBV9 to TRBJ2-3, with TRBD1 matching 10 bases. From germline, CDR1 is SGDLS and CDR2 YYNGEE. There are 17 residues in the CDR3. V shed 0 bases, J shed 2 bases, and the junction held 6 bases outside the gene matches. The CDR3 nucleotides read TGTGCCAGCAGCGTAGGGGGGGGGACAGGGGTCACAGATACGCAGTATTTT. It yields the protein CASSVGGGTGVTDTQYF.

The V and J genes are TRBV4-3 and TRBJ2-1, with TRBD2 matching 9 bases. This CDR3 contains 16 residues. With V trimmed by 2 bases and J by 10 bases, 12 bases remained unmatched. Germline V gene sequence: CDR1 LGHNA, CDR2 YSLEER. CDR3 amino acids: CASSQNSGTSPLEQFF. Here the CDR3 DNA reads TGCGCCAGCAGCCAAAACTCCGGGACTAGCCCGTTGGAGCAGTTCTTC.

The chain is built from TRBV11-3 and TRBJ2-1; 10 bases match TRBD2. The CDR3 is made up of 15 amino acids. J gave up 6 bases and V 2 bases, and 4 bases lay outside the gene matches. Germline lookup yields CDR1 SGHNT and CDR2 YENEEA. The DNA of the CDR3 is TGTGCCAGCAGCTTATTTAGCGGGAGGTTCAATGAGCAGTTCTTC. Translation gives CASSLFSGRFNEQFF.